The 8 T cell receptor beta chains in this list originate from one sample, sequenced in a study of blood T cell repertoires in COVID-19. This table comes from immunoSEQ multiplex PCR, and its TCRdb copy is limited to in-frame clones, with some not included. Of under 100,000 clones in the sample, 80% to 90% were seen once. Sequencing was done on a sample of peripheral blood. All receptors come from a man in his fifties or sixties with acute or convalescent COVID-19.

The CDR3 protein is CASSKAVGARDGYTF. DNA of the CDR3: TGTGCCAGCAGCAAAGCTGTTGGGGCCCGAGATGGCTACACCTTC. This chain joins TRBV21-1 and TRBJ1-2; the table calls TRBD1, which could not be checked here. TRBV21-1 is flagged as a pseudogene. CDR3 length equals 15 residues.

This chain uses TRBV5-6 with TRBJ1-6, with TRBD1 identical over 7 bases. Germline V lookup: CDR1 SGHDT, CDR2 YYEEEE. J lost 8 bases, V lost 4 bases, and 9 bases had no gene match. This CDR3 comprises 15 residues. CDR3 in amino acids: CASSPGDRGDSPLHF. In DNA form, the CDR3 reads TGTGCCAGCAGCCCAGGGGACAGAGGGGATTCACCCCTCCACTTT.

The CDR3 protein is CASSLRGKGYTF. The CDR3, as DNA: TGTGCCAGCAGCTTAAGAGGGAAGGGCTACACCTTC. The chain links TRBV7-9 to TRBJ1-2; D uncertain. This CDR3 is built from 12 residues. Germline CDR1 reads SEHNR; CDR2 reads FQNEAQ (reference sequence). Trimming left V 2 bases short and J 8 bases short, with 9 bases between.

The chain couples TRBV7-2 to TRBJ1-2, with TRBD1 matching over 9 bases. The trim removed 5 bases at V and 1 base at J, leaving 2 bases unmatched. CDR1 and CDR2 from the germline V gene are SGHTA and FQGNSA. The CDR3 sequence is 14 residues long. In DNA, the CDR3 is TGTGCCAGCAGCCGGGACAGGGATAACTATGGCTACACCTTC. This translates into CASSRDRDNYGYTF.

The gene calls are TRBV3-1 (or the pseudogene TRBV3-2) and TRBJ2-5; D remains ambiguous. Germline lookup yields CDR1 LGHDT and CDR2 YNNKEL (reference sequence). Between the trimmed V and J ends, which lost 3 bases and 5 bases, there was a span of 10 bases. The CDR3 is 13 residues long. In nucleotides, the CDR3 is TGTGCCAGCAGCCACGAGGTTCTCGAGACCCAGTACTTC. Translated: CASSHEVLETQYF.

This clone was detected only a few times. The chain links TRBV5-1 to TRBJ1-5, with a weak D call TRBD1 (6 bases). The CDR3 contains 14 residues. Looked up from germline, CDR1 is SGHRS and CDR2 is YFSETQ. Deletions cut 5 bases from V and 0 bases from J, with 9 bases between. The CDR3 DNA reads TGCGCCAGCAGTCGAGGGGGTAGCAATCAGCCCCAGCATTTT. Encoded protein: CASSRGGSNQPQHF.

J is TRBJ2-2 and V is TRBV5-5, with a weak D call TRBD2 (5 bases). Trimming left V 4 bases short and J 3 bases short, with 13 bases between. Germline assignment: CDR1 SGHKS and CDR2 YYEKEE (reference sequence). The CDR3 is 15 residues long. Here the CDR3 reads CASSPRAGDTGELFF. The CDR3 coding sequence is TGTGCCAGCAGCCCGAGGGCCGGGGACACCGGGGAGCTGTTTTTT.

The chain carries TRBV3-1 (or the pseudogene TRBV3-2) and TRBJ2-3, with 9 bases matching TRBD2. The CDR3 has 17 residues. Germline V gene data show CDR1 as LGHDT and CDR2 as YNNKEL (reference sequence). Trimming removed 3 bases from V and 0 bases from J; junction bases left unmatched: 7. DNA of the CDR3: TGTGCCAGCAGCCAGGGGCCCGCGGGGGGGAGCACAGATACGCAGTATTTT. Encoded protein: CASSQGPAGGSTDTQYF.